Below, one T cell receptor beta chain is given with its context. Some clones are missing from TCRdb's copy, which holds only in-frame ones; the method was immunoSEQ multiplex PCR. Among 100,000 or so clones listed, more than 80% were seen once. The germline V and J ends were trimmed by 0 bases and 3 bases, with 15 bases remaining between them. CDR3 length: 17 residues. The V gene's germline CDR1 is ENHRY and CDR2 SYGVKD. This sample is drawn from a study of T cell changes during pregnancy in multiple sclerosis. This TCR came from a female donor with multiple sclerosis, enrolled in a pregnancy study. The chain combines TRBV10-3 with TRBJ1-5; no reliable D call. The sample consisted of peripheral blood, taken in the second trimester of pregnancy. Here the CDR3 reads CAISESWESGVNQPQHF. The DNA for the CDR3 is TGTGCCATCAGTGAGTCGTGGGAAAGCGGGGTCAATCAGCCCCAGCATTTT.